Each of the 9 T cell receptor beta chains below was sequenced from the same sample in a study of early stage breast cancer tumors. Produced via immunoSEQ multiplex PCR; TCRdb's table is partial and in-frame only. The top ten hold roughly 8.3% of the sample, which has 5,500 to 7,500 clones, less than 75% seen once. Sequenced sample: normal breast tissue next to the tumor. The receptor set was obtained from a person aged 40-50 years with breast cancer.

The rearrangement uses TRBV27 and TRBJ1-3; D gene ambiguous. V shed 4 bases and J shed 2 bases, with 3 bases lying between them. Germline CDR1 and CDR2: MNHEY and SMNVEV (reference sequence). The CDR3 is 12 amino acids. CDR3 loop: CASSSPGNTIYF. CDR3 DNA sequence: TGTGCCAGCAGTTCCCCTGGAAACACCATATATTTT.

The chain uses TRBV21-1 and TRBJ2-3. TRBV21-1 is marked as a pseudogene. This CDR3 spans 24 amino acids. The CDR3 DNA is TGTGCCAGCAGCAAAATGCCCCCCCGGGCCTACTTAGGTCCCCCCATTTGGAGCACAGATACGCAGTATTTT. This translates into CASSKMPPRAYLGPPIWSTDTQYF.

The chain carries TRBV29-1 and TRBJ2-6; 7 bases fit TRBD1. This CDR3 contains 15 residues. The V segment lost 4 bases and the J segment 4 bases; nucleotides outside the gene matches: 7. Germline V lookup: CDR1 SQVTM, CDR2 ANQGSEA. The CDR3 DNA reads TGCAGCGTTGTGGGGTTCAGGGGGGGGGCCAACGTCCTGACTTTC. The encoded protein is CSVVGFRGGANVLTF.

This chain uses TRBV5-1 with TRBJ2-1; D is possibly TRBD2 (6 bases). The CDR3 has 16 residues. V dropped 4 bases and J dropped 8 bases, with 22 bases sitting between them. Germline V lookup: CDR1 SGHRS, CDR2 YFSETQ. The CDR3 DNA reads TGCGCCAGCAGCGAGGGACTCCCCGGCGGCCTGGATGAGCAGTTCTTC. Amino acid sequence: CASSEGLPGGLDEQFF.

The rearrangement joins TRBV7-6 to TRBJ2-3, with 8 bases aligning to TRBD2. Trimming removed 5 bases from V and 1 base from J; junction bases left unmatched: 11. Germline CDR1 is SGHVS and CDR2 is FNYEAQ. CDR3 length: 17 residues. In nucleotides, the CDR3 is TGTGCCAGCAGCCCTGCCCCGGGAGGGCGGGGCACAGATACGCAGTATTTT. It is translated as CASSPAPGGRGTDTQYF. Supplemented by reference TRBV7-6 and TRBJ2-3, the full variable domain reads GAGVSQSPRYKVTKRGQDVALRCDPISGHVSLYWYRQALGQGPEFLTYFNYEAQQDKSGLPNDRFSAERPEGSISTLTIQRTEQRDSAMYRCASSPAPGGRGTDTQYFGPGTRLTVL.

The chain combines TRBV30 with TRBJ2-6, with D maybe TRBD2 (5 bases). Germline CDR1 is GTSNPN and CDR2 is SVGIG (reference sequence). The CDR3 is 17 residues long. With 2 bases removed from V and 2 bases from J, the gap between germline ends came to 16 bases. As DNA, the CDR3 is TGTGCCTGGAGTTCGGGTGGGTCGGAGGCTGGGGCCAACGTCCTGACTTTC. Protein product: CAWSSGGSEAGANVLTF. Variable domain in full (rest from reference TRBV30 and TRBJ2-6): SQTIHQWPATLVQPVGSPLSLECTVEGTSNPNLYWYRQAAGRGLQLLFYSVGIGQISSEVPQNLSASRPQDRQFILSSKKLLLSDSGFYLCAWSSGGSEAGANVLTFGAGSRLTVL.

The chain uses TRBV27 and TRBJ2-7; possible D gene TRBD2, 7 bases. From germline, CDR1 is MNHEY and CDR2 SMNVEV (reference sequence). Trimming shortened V by 4 bases and J by 3 bases, and 16 bases separated the two germline ends. There are 15 residues in the CDR3. CDR3 in amino acids: CASSSSPGGDYEQYF. CDR3 in DNA: TGTGCCAGCAGTTCCTCCCCGGGGGGCGACTACGAGCAGTACTTC.

This clone was detected only once. The chain carries TRBV19 and TRBJ1-3; D is uncertain. CDR3 length equals 13 residues. CDR1 and CDR2 (germline): LNHDA, SQIVND (reference sequence). With 2 bases removed from V and 3 bases from J, the gap between germline ends came to 5 bases. This CDR3 is CASSITFGNTIYF. DNA of the CDR3: TGTGCCAGTAGTATAACATTTGGAAACACCATATATTTT.

This sequence joins TRBV5-5 and TRBJ1-2, with 10 bases identical to TRBD1. The CDR3 has 16 amino acids. V lost 0 bases and J lost 7; bases outside the gene matches: 9. Germline assignment: CDR1 SGHKS and CDR2 YYEKEE (reference sequence). The DNA of the CDR3 is TGTGCCAGCAGCTTGGCCGGGACAGGGGCCAATCTTGGCTACACCTTC. Translating it yields CASSLAGTGANLGYTF.